The rows below give T cell receptor beta chains drawn from one sample of a study of blood T cell repertoires in COVID-19. Assay: immunoSEQ multiplex PCR; the TCRdb copy retains only in-frame clones and omits some. The table includes 120,000 to 150,000 clones, around nine tenths detected once. Sequencing was performed on peripheral blood. These receptors were taken from a man aged 60-69 years with active or convalescent COVID-19. Each CDR3 is given with its conserved first and last residue. The D gene is left open where the match is weak. Clone sizes are given selectively: once, few, many, or a class where the clone is expanded.

DNA | CDR3 | V | D | size | J
TGTGCCAGCAGCCAATGGGACACAGGGACAGCACCCCTCCACTTT | CASSQWDTGTAPLHF | TRBV14 | TRBD1 | - | TRBJ1-6
TGTGCCAGCAACCAGGGGCAAGAGACCCAGTACTTC | CASNQGQETQYF | TRBV28 | - | - | TRBJ2-5
TGTGCCAGTAGTATAGATCCGGTCGGTCTCGGCAATCAGCCCCAGCATTTT | CASSIDPVGLGNQPQHF | TRBV19 | - | once | TRBJ1-5
TGTGCCAGCAGCCGGGACAGTCAGCCCCAGCATTTT | CASSRDSQPQHF | TRBV7-9 | TRBD1 | - | TRBJ1-5
TGTGCCAGCAGCGTAGACAGGGGGACCGGGGAGCTGTTTTTT | CASSVDRGTGELFF | TRBV9 | TRBD1 | - | TRBJ2-2
TGTGCCAGCAGTGCTTCAGGGAACACTGAAGCTTTCTTT | CASSASGNTEAFF | TRBV6-4 | - | - | TRBJ1-1
TGTGCCAGCAGAACACCCAGCTCTGGAAACACCATATATTTT | CASRTPSSGNTIYF | TRBV28 | - | - | TRBJ1-3
TGTGCCAGCAGACTACAGGGGGCAATAGGAGCTTTCTTT | CASRLQGAIGAFF | TRBV2 | TRBD1 | - | TRBJ1-1
TGTGCCAGCAGTTTGACTGGCAATATTGCCTACGAGCAGTACTTC | CASSLTGNIAYEQYF | TRBV28 | - | - | TRBJ2-7
TGTGCCAGCGTACCCTCGGGAGGGGGGCCCAGAAGTCAGCATTTT | CASVPSGGGPRSQHF | TRBV28 | - | - | TRBJ1-5
TGCGCCAGCAGCCAAGAAGGGACAGGGCTAACCTACGAGCAGTACTTC | CASSQEGTGLTYEQYF | TRBV4-1 | TRBD1 | - | TRBJ2-7
TGTGCCAGCAGCCGGGGGACTAGCGGGAGCACAGATACGCAGTATTTT | CASSRGTSGSTDTQYF | TRBV9 | TRBD2 | - | TRBJ2-3
TGTGCCAGCAGTTATACCGTTCAGGGCAACTATGGCTACACCTTC | CASSYTVQGNYGYTF | TRBV6-5 | - | - | TRBJ1-2
TGTGCCAGCAGTCCACAAGCGGGACACCGGTTGGGCAATGAGCAGTTCTTC | CASSPQAGHRLGNEQFF | TRBV28 | - | - | TRBJ2-1
TGTGCCAGCAGTCTAACCCCACAAGAGACCCAGTACTTC | CASSLTPQETQYF | TRBV28 | - | few | TRBJ2-5
TGTGCCAGCAGGGACAGGGCTGGGGCCAACGTCCTGACTTTC | CASRDRAGANVLTF | TRBV28 | TRBD1 | - | TRBJ2-6
TGTGCCAGCAGCCCAAGACTAGCGGGAACAGATACGCAGTATTTT | CASSPRLAGTDTQYF | TRBV28 | TRBD2 | - | TRBJ2-3
TGTGCCACCTCGGCCGACGGAGGAAGCAATCAGCCCCAGCATTTT | CATSADGGSNQPQHF | TRBV24-1 | - | - | TRBJ1-5
TGTGCCAGCAGTTATCCACCCTCGACAGGGAGGCAGCCCCAGCATTTT | CASSYPPSTGRQPQHF | TRBV28 | TRBD1 | - | TRBJ1-5
TGTGCCACCAGTGAACATCCGGACAGGGAAGAAAACTATGGCTACACCTTC | CATSEHPDREENYGYTF | TRBV24-1 | TRBD1 | - | TRBJ1-2
TGTGCCAGCAGCCCCACAGGGGGCTTGGATGAAAAACTGTTTTTT | CASSPTGGLDEKLFF | TRBV5-6 | TRBD1 | - | TRBJ1-4
TGTGCCAGCTCCCTGGGGGCAGCTACCTACGAGCAGTACTTC | CASSLGAATYEQYF | TRBV18 | - | - | TRBJ2-7
TGCGCCAGCAGTCAATCGTTTCAGGGGCTCTCTGGAAACACCATATATTTT | CASSQSFQGLSGNTIYF | TRBV23-1 | - | - | TRBJ1-3
TGCAGCGGCGGGACAGTCTACGAGCAGTACTTC | CSGGTVYEQYF | TRBV29-1 | - | once | TRBJ2-7
TGCAGCGTTGTAAAGGCGTTGGGGGGTGAGGCTAATGAAAAACTGTTTTTT | CSVVKALGGEANEKLFF | TRBV29-1 | - | - | TRBJ1-4
TGTGCCAGCTCACCACGGATGGTTGAGGATGGCTACACCTTC | CASSPRMVEDGYTF | TRBV18 | - | - | TRBJ1-2
TGTGCCAGTAGTATTCGAGGAGTTCAAGAGACCCAGTACTTC | CASSIRGVQETQYF | TRBV19 | - | - | TRBJ2-5
TGTGCCAGCAGGAACAGGGGGCAAAATGAGCAGTTCTTC | CASRNRGQNEQFF | TRBV28 | TRBD1 | once | TRBJ2-1
TGCAGTGCTAGTCTAGCAGGCTCCTATAATTCACCCCTCCACTTT | CSASLAGSYNSPLHF | TRBV20-1 | - | - | TRBJ1-6
TGTGCCAGTAGCCGACAGGGGGACAAAAACATTCAGTACTTC | CASSRQGDKNIQYF | TRBV19 | TRBD1 | - | TRBJ2-4
TGTGCCAGCAGGGAAAGACTTTTATATAATTCACCCCTCCACTTT | CASRERLLYNSPLHF | TRBV28 | - | - | TRBJ1-6
TGTGCCAGCAGCGTACAGGGGGGGATCAATCAGCCCCAGCATTTT | CASSVQGGINQPQHF | TRBV7-9 | TRBD1 | - | TRBJ1-5
TGTGCCAGCAGTTACTCGAGTAGCGGGAGCGGGGAGACCCAGTACTTC | CASSYSSSGSGETQYF | TRBV6-6 | TRBD2 | - | TRBJ2-5
TGTGCCAGTAGTACGAACAGGGGGTTGACCGGGGAGCTGTTTTTT | CASSTNRGLTGELFF | TRBV19 | TRBD1 | - | TRBJ2-2
TGTGCCAGCTCAGCAAAACAGGGGGCAACTGGAAACACCATATATTTT | CASSAKQGATGNTIYF | TRBV18 | TRBD1 | - | TRBJ1-3
TGTGCCAGCTCACCATTAGCGGGGAACACAGATACGCAGTATTTT | CASSPLAGNTDTQYF | TRBV18 | TRBD2 | few | TRBJ2-3
TGTGCCAGCAGTTTCGGGGGGACCCGGCCTATTGAAAAACTGTTTTTT | CASSFGGTRPIEKLFF | TRBV6-5 | - | - | TRBJ1-4
TGTGCCAGCAGTGAGCGGTCGGATAATTCACCCCTCCACTTT | CASSERSDNSPLHF | TRBV6-1 | - | - | TRBJ1-6
TGTGCCAGCAGTGGGGACAGGGGTGGCTACACCTTC | CASSGDRGGYTF | TRBV2 | TRBD1 | once | TRBJ1-2
TGTGCCAGCAGCCCCATCTCTGGAAACACCATATATTTT | CASSPISGNTIYF | TRBV7-9 | - | - | TRBJ1-3
TGCAGTGCTAGTTATTGGCATCAAGAGACCCAGTACTTC | CSASYWHQETQYF | TRBV20-1 | - | - | TRBJ2-5
TGCGCCAGCAGCCCCAGGACAGGAATGGAGGTTAATGAAAAACTGTTTTTT | CASSPRTGMEVNEKLFF | TRBV4-3 | TRBD1 | - | TRBJ1-4
TGTGCCAGCTCACTTCTCTCAGCGCGTACCTACAATGAGCAGTTCTTC | CASSLLSARTYNEQFF | TRBV18 | - | - | TRBJ2-1